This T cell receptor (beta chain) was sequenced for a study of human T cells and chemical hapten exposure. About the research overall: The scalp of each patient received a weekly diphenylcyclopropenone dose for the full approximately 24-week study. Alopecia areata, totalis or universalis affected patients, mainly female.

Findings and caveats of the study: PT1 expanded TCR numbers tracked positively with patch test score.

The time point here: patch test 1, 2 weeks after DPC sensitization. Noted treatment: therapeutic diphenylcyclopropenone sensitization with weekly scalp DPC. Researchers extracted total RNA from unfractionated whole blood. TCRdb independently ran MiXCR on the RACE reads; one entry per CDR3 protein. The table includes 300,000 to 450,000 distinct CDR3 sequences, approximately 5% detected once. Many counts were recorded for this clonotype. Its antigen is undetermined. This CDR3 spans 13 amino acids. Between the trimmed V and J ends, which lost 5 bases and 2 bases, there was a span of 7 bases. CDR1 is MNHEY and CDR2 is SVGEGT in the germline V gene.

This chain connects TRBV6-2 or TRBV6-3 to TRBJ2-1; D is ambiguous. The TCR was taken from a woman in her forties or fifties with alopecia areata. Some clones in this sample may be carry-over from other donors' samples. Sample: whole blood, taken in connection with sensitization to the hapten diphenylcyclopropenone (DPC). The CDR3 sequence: CASSEDTYNEQFF. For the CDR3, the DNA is TGTGCCAGCAGTGAAGATACCTACAATGAGCAGTTCTTC.